These 25 T cell receptor beta chains were sequenced from one sample in a study of response to subunit inactivated influenza vaccine. Each CDR3 protein is one row after TCRdb ran MiXCR on the RT-PCR reads. The sample has roughly 700,000 distinct CDR3 sequences, 11% to 15% seen once; the top ten hold less than 9%. The source was PBMCs from blood, collected 14 to 15 days before vaccination. These receptors all come from a man aged 50-60 years who received an inactivated influenza vaccine.

A few counts support this clonotype. One junction end disagrees with the germline gene, perhaps due to a read error. The V and J genes are TRBV3-1 and TRBJ1-2, with a possible D match to TRBD1 (5 bases). This CDR3 is 13 amino acids long. CDR1 LGHDT and CDR2 YNNKEL come from the germline V gene (reference sequence). CDR3 sequence reads: CASSQAGNYGYTF. The CDR3 DNA follows: TGTGCCAGCAGTCAAGCAGGGAACTATGGCTACACCTTC.

The rearrangement joins TRBV12-3 or TRBV12-4 to TRBJ1-5; D not certain. CDR3 length: 16 amino acids. Trimming left V 6 bases short and J 0 bases short, with 15 bases between. The CDR3: CASSPGRVTSNQPQHF. Here the CDR3 DNA reads TGTGCCAGCAGCCCAGGACGGGTCACTAGCAATCAGCCCCAGCATTTT.

This clonotype was seen only a few times. The chain uses TRBV2 and TRBJ2-6; D is tentatively TRBD1 or TRBD2 (5 bases each). This CDR3 region has 15 residues. Trimming stripped 6 bases from V and 0 bases from J, with 9 bases between. CDR1 is SNHLY, CDR2 FYNNEI, per germline. The CDR3: CASRGPLSGANVLTF. The DNA for the CDR3 is TGTGCCAGCAGGGGACCGCTCTCTGGGGCCAACGTCCTGACTTTC.

There are many counts of this clonotype. The chain uses TRBV5-1 and TRBJ2-7, with 10 bases identical to TRBD2. This CDR3 has 13 residues. Germline CDR1 reads SGHRS; CDR2 reads YFSETQ. Trimming took 4 bases from V and 4 from J; bases not matched to a gene: 2. CDR3 region: CASSLAGVYEQYF. CDR3 bases: TGCGCCAGCAGCCTAGCGGGAGTGTACGAGCAGTACTTC.

This clonotype was seen more than once but under ten times. The genes are TRBV7-3 and TRBJ2-3; D uncertain. V was cut by 3 bases and J by 4 bases, with 20 bases left in between. CDR3 length equals 17 residues. Per germline, CDR1 SGHTA and CDR2 FQGTGA. Here the CDR3 reads CASSFVSLTPLADTQYF. CDR3 DNA: TGTGCCAGCAGCTTCGTCAGCTTGACTCCCCTGGCAGATACGCAGTATTTT. Full variable domain (remainder filled in from reference TRBV7-3 and TRBJ2-3): GAGVSQTPSNKVTEKGKYVELRCDPISGHTALYWYRQSLGQGPEFLIYFQGTGAADDSGLPNDRFFAVRPEGSVSTLKIQRTERGDSAVYLCASSFVSLTPLADTQYFGPGTRLTVL.

This clonotype has a count of ten or more. The V and J genes are TRBV5-1 and TRBJ2-7, with 8 positions matching TRBD1. With 4 bases clipped from V and 3 bases from J, the junction kept 9 bases outside the gene matches. CDR3 size: 15 residues. Germline values: CDR1 SGHRS, CDR2 YFSETQ. The CDR3 sequence is CASSPRTGSLYEQYF. In nucleotides, the CDR3 is TGCGCCAGCAGCCCGAGGACAGGGAGTCTCTACGAGCAGTACTTC. Full variable domain (remainder filled in from reference TRBV5-1 and TRBJ2-7): KAGVTQTPRYLIKTRGQQVTLSCSPISGHRSVSWYQQTPGQGLQFLFEYFSETQRNKGNFPGRFSGRQFSNSRSEMNVSTLELGDSALYLCASSPRTGSLYEQYFGPGTRLTVT.

The CDR3 DNA is TGTGCCAGCAGTACTTTTCTAGCGGGGTCCTACGAGCAGTACTTC. Translated, it gives CASSTFLAGSYEQYF. The chain carries TRBV27 and TRBJ2-7; 9 bases align to TRBD2. Germline V gene sequence: CDR1 MNHEY, CDR2 SMNVEV (reference sequence). The CDR3 is 15 residues long. The V segment lost 5 bases and the J segment 1 base; nucleotides outside the gene matches: 6.

V usage is TRBV20-1 and J usage is TRBJ1-6; TRBD1 matches at 7 bases. V shed 0 bases and J 7 bases; nucleotides not matched to a gene: 3. Germline assignment: CDR1 DFQATT and CDR2 SNEGSKA (reference sequence). This CDR3 is built from 14 residues. CDR3 loop: CSARDPDRNSPLHF. Here the CDR3 DNA reads TGCAGTGCTAGAGATCCGGACAGGAATTCACCCCTCCACTTT.

The genes are TRBV2 and TRBJ2-2; D is possibly TRBD2 (6 bases). The germline V gene has CDR1 SNHLY and CDR2 FYNNEI. The CDR3 length is 15 residues. The V end lost 8 bases, the J end lost 3 bases, and 16 bases lay between the germline ends. The CDR3 region is CASRTPLADTGELFF. CDR3 in DNA: TGTGCCAGCCGGACCCCACTAGCAGACACCGGGGAGCTGTTTTTT.

This clonotype was found a few times. The genes are TRBV20-1 and TRBJ2-1, with 9 positions matching TRBD2. With 3 bases clipped from V and 4 bases from J, the junction kept 10 bases outside the gene matches. Germline-derived CDR1 and CDR2 are DFQATT and SNEGSKA (reference sequence). CDR3 length equals 16 residues. Here the CDR3 reads CSARVVAGGGYNEQFF. The CDR3 bases are TGCAGTGCTAGGGTAGTCGCGGGAGGGGGGTACAATGAGCAGTTCTTC.

This clonotype was observed many times. The rearrangement links TRBV5-1 to TRBJ2-4, with D possibly matching TRBD1 (6 bases). The germline V gene has CDR1 SGHRS and CDR2 YFSETQ. Trimming removed 4 bases at V and 9 bases at J, with 17 bases between. This CDR3 contains 14 residues. The chain's CDR3 is CASSPMGRGGIQYF. As DNA, the CDR3 is TGCGCCAGCAGCCCGATGGGCAGGGGCGGCATTCAGTACTTC.

Only a few counts were recorded for this clonotype. The V gene is TRBV28, the J gene TRBJ1-2; 8 bases fit TRBD1. Germline loops: CDR1 MDHEN, CDR2 SYDVKM. Germline trimming cut 5 bases from V and 2 bases from J; bases unmatched to any gene: 7. This CDR3 is built from 15 residues. The CDR3, as DNA: TGTGCCAGCAGTGGGTGGGACAGGACGAACTATGGCTACACCTTC. Amino acid sequence: CASSGWDRTNYGYTF.

This clonotype was seen at least ten times. V usage is TRBV9 and J usage is TRBJ1-1; no clear D gene. Germline V gene data show CDR1 as SGDLS and CDR2 as YYNGEE. The V end lost 0 bases, the J end lost 5 bases, and 8 bases lay between the germline ends. This CDR3 contains 13 residues. The CDR3 spells CASSVVRETEAFF. The CDR3 bases are TGTGCCAGCAGCGTAGTGAGGGAAACTGAAGCTTTCTTT. The full variable domain, rest sourced from reference TRBV9 and TRBJ1-1, is DSGVTQTPKHLITATGQRVTLRCSPRSGDLSVYWYQQSLDQGLQFLIQYYNGEERAKGNILERFSAQQFPDLHSELNLSSLELGDSALYFCASSVVRETEAFFGQGTRLTVV.

The genes are TRBV20-1 and TRBJ2-5; 10 bases match TRBD1. Germline V gives CDR1 DFQATT, CDR2 SNEGSKA (reference sequence). V trimming: 0 bases; J trimming: 4 bases; junction bases outside the gene matches: 8. The CDR3 covers 16 residues. CDR3 coding DNA: TGCAGTGCTAGAGATGGGGACAGGGGTTACTCAGAGACCCAGTACTTC. Translating gives CSARDGDRGYSETQYF.

The chain recombines TRBV7-6 with TRBJ2-1; D possibly corresponds to TRBD1 (6 bases). The germline V gene has CDR1 SGHVS and CDR2 FNYEAQ. Trimming shortened V by 0 bases and J by 7 bases, and 31 bases separated the two germline ends. The CDR3 sequence is 21 residues long. The CDR3 nucleotides are TGTGCCAGCAGCTTAGCCGTTTACTCTAAAACAGGGCCAACCCAGATAAATGAGCAGTTCTTC. As protein: CASSLAVYSKTGPTQINEQFF.

The sample holds a few counts of this clonotype. The chain has TRBV6-2 or TRBV6-3 and TRBJ1-1; D is undetermined. The length of the CDR3 is 15 residues. V was trimmed by 6 bases and J by 4 bases, leaving 18 bases between them. The germline V gene encodes CDR1 MNHEY and CDR2 SVGEGT. The DNA for the CDR3 is TGTGCCAGCAGCCAACCTTTTACACCGAGCACTGAAGCTTTCTTT. Encoded protein: CASSQPFTPSTEAFF.

The V call is TRBV5-1, the J call TRBJ2-3; 7 bases agree with TRBD1. The junction had 7 bases not matched to a gene; V was cut back by 9 bases and J by 0 bases. Germline V gene sequence: CDR1 SGHRS, CDR2 YFSETQ. The CDR3 has 14 amino acids. This CDR3 is CATLDRPSTDTQYF. For the CDR3, the DNA is TGCGCCACCCTGGACAGGCCAAGCACAGATACGCAGTATTTT.

The rearrangement links TRBV7-2 to TRBJ2-1, with 12 bases fitting TRBD2. This CDR3 contains 15 residues. Germline V gene sequence: CDR1 SGHTA, CDR2 FQGNSA. J was trimmed by 6 bases and V by 6 bases; bases with no gene match: 6. The CDR3 sequence: CASSRTSGAFNEQFF. CDR3 DNA sequence: TGTGCCAGCAGTCGGACTAGCGGGGCATTCAATGAGCAGTTCTTC.

The chain links TRBV12-3 or TRBV12-4 to TRBJ2-4; tentatively, D is TRBD1 or TRBD2 (5 bases each). The CDR3 length is 15 residues. Trimming pared 4 bases from V and 16 bases from J, leaving 26 bases between. The chain's CDR3 is CASSSNRDGPLSGYF. The CDR3 nucleotides read TGTGCCAGCAGTTCAAACCGGGACGGACCGCTTAGTGGATACTTC.

CDR3 nucleotides: TGTGCCTGGAGTGTAGGTCAGCTACAAGAGACCCAGTACTTC. This codes for CAWSVGQLQETQYF. This chain connects TRBV30 to TRBJ2-5; D unresolved. V was pared by 0 bases and J by 2 bases, with 10 bases between. This CDR3 spans 14 amino acids. Germline V gene lookup returns CDR1 GTSNPN and CDR2 SVGIG (reference sequence).

This clonotype was counted a single time. The J gene is TRBJ1-1, the V gene TRBV10-3, with D possibly being TRBD1 (6 bases). Germline loops: CDR1 ENHRY, CDR2 SYGVKD. The CDR3 length is 15 residues. V lost 6 bases and J 0 bases, leaving 14 bases between the germline ends. For the CDR3, the DNA is TGTGCCATCAGCGCCTCGGGGGCACTGAACACTGAAGCTTTCTTT. Translating gives CAISASGALNTEAFF.

This clonotype was counted between two and nine times. Here the CDR3 reads CAWSSRTGGFYGYTF. CDR3 DNA sequence: TGTGCCTGGAGTTCTCGGACAGGGGGGTTTTATGGCTACACCTTC. The chain employs TRBV30 and TRBJ1-2, with TRBD1 identical over 10 bases. The germline V gene encodes CDR1 GTSNPN and CDR2 SVGIG (reference sequence). This CDR3 comprises 15 residues. V gave up 2 bases and J gave up 5 bases; unmatched junction bases: 8.

This clonotype was counted only a few times. The J gene is TRBJ2-7, the V gene TRBV19; D uncertain. Looked up from germline, CDR1 is LNHDA and CDR2 is SQIVND (reference sequence). The CDR3 is 11 amino acids. Trimming shortened V by 10 bases and J by 3 bases, and 10 bases separated the two germline ends. The CDR3 protein is CAIGPSYEQYF. CDR3 sequence (DNA): TGTGCCATAGGACCCAGCTACGAGCAGTACTTC. Full variable domain (rest looked up from reference TRBV19 and TRBJ2-7): DGGITQSPKYLFRKEGQNVTLSCEQNLNHDAMYWYRQDPGQGLRLIYYSQIVNDFQKGDIAEGYSVSREKKESFPLTVTSAQKNPTAFYLCAIGPSYEQYFGPGTRLTVT.

With regard to this clonotype: A junction end diverges from the germline sequence, so it may reflect a read error. The V call is TRBV7-2, the J call TRBJ2-3; 10 nucleotides match TRBD1. Germline V lookup: CDR1 SGHTA, CDR2 FQGNSA. CDR3 length: 15 amino acids. CDR3 loop: CATKGQGWGTDTQYF. DNA of the CDR3: TGCGCTACCAAGGGACAGGGGTGGGGCACAGATACGCAGTATTTT.

The chain employs TRBV4-3 and TRBJ2-2; D is perhaps TRBD1 (7 bases). The CDR3 is made up of 16 amino acids. V shed 4 bases and J shed 4 bases, with 16 bases lying between them. The germline CDR1 and CDR2 sequences are LGHNA and YSLEER. CDR3 DNA sequence: TGCGCCAGCAGCCCGATCAGGGGGGCGAGCACCGGGGAGCTGTTTTTT. Translation: CASSPIRGASTGELFF.